Listed here are 24 T cell receptor beta chains from one sample, sequenced in a study of T cell repertoires in cytomegalovirus infection. Using its own MiXCR run on the reads, TCRdb lists one record per CDR3 protein. The sample yields some 440,000 distinct CDR3 sequences, about 33% seen once. Sequencing was performed on PBMCs. The receptor source for this set is a human donor in good health (CMV status not recorded). Some clones in this sample may be carry-over from other donors' samples.

Worth noting for this clonotype: The germline gene is not matched at one end of the junction; a read error may be the cause. This chain links TRBV18 with TRBJ2-7, with TRBD1 matching 9 bases. The germline V gene has CDR1 KGHSH and CDR2 LQKENI. There are 16 residues in the CDR3. The CDR3 sequence: CASSPLPGTGTYEQSF. The CDR3 region has the DNA TGTGCCAGCTCACCACTTCCCGGGACAGGGACCTACGAGCAGTCCTTC. Drawing the rest from reference TRBV18 and TRBJ2-7, the complete variable domain is NAGVMQNPRHLVRRRGQEARLRCSPMKGHSHVYWYRQLPEEGLKFMVYLQKENIIDESGMPKERFSAEFPKEGPSILRIQQVVRGDSAAYFCASSPLPGTGTYEQSFGPGTRLTVT.

This clonotype has more than one count but fewer than ten. This chain joins TRBV19 and TRBJ1-5, with D perhaps TRBD1 (5 bases). Trimming took off 3 bases at V and 0 bases at J, with 12 bases between the two ends. Germline loops: CDR1 LNHDA, CDR2 SQIVND (reference sequence). CDR3 length: 16 residues. CDR3 coding DNA: TGTGCCAGTAGTATTCTGCGACAGACTAGCAATCAGCCCCAGCATTTT. Translation gives CASSILRQTSNQPQHF.

This clonotype was seen a handful of times. V usage is TRBV28 and J usage is TRBJ1-2, with 9 bases identical to TRBD1. The CDR3 is 15 amino acids. CDR1 MDHEN and CDR2 SYDVKM come from the germline V gene. Trimming at V came to 9 bases and at J to 5 bases, leaving 13 bases not matched to a gene. The CDR3 loop reads CASSTGTGLPYGYTF. In DNA, the CDR3 is TGTGCCAGTAGCACCGGGACAGGGCTACCGTATGGCTACACCTTC.

This clonotype occurred a few times. The chain couples TRBV6-6 to TRBJ1-1; possible D gene TRBD1, 6 bases. V lost 7 bases and J lost 5, with 11 bases in between. Germline V gives CDR1 MNHNY, CDR2 SVGAGI (reference sequence). The CDR3 is made up of 12 amino acids. The CDR3, as DNA: TGTGCCAGCACTAAAGGGGGAACTGAAGCTTTCTTT. Translation gives CASTKGGTEAFF.

Many counts were recorded for this clonotype. This chain connects TRBV7-2 to TRBJ1-4; D remains unclear. Per the germline V gene, CDR1 is SGHTA and CDR2 is FQGNSA. V shed 5 bases and J shed 8 bases, with 18 bases lying between them. The CDR3 runs to 15 residues. CDR3: CASSPMDPWGEKLFF. The CDR3 DNA is TGTGCCAGCAGCCCAATGGATCCCTGGGGAGAAAAACTGTTTTTT.

The V and J genes are TRBV27 and TRBJ2-7; 10 nucleotides line up with TRBD2. Trimming took 5 bases from V and 9 from J; bases not matched to a gene: 13. The length of the CDR3 is 15 residues. The germline V gene has CDR1 MNHEY and CDR2 SMNVEV (reference sequence). The CDR3 DNA is TGTGCCAGCAGTGACTACGGACTAGCGGCGAAGGCGCAGTACTTC. This translates into CASSDYGLAAKAQYF.

This chain links TRBV24-1 with TRBJ1-5; D is ambiguous. The germline CDR1 and CDR2 sequences are KGHDR and SFDVKD. This CDR3 has 13 residues. V lost 0 bases to trimming and J lost 7 bases, with 6 bases between them. The CDR3 DNA is TGTGCCACCAGTGATTTGCCCGGCCAGCCCCAGCATTTT. It is translated as CATSDLPGQPQHF.

The V and J genes are TRBV7-4 and TRBJ1-3; no firm D call. Germline CDR1 SGHVT, CDR2 SQSDAQ. Trimming removed 3 bases from V and 2 bases from J, with 17 bases in between. This CDR3 spans 17 amino acids. The CDR3 region is CASSFNLARHAGNTIYF. The CDR3 DNA reads TGTGCCAGCAGCTTTAATTTAGCTAGACACGCTGGAAACACCATATATTTT.

The V call is TRBV29-1, the J call TRBJ2-3, with TRBD2 matching over 7 bases. The germline CDR1 and CDR2 sequences are SQVTM and ANQGSEA. This CDR3 has 14 amino acids. V was clipped by 4 bases and J by 2 bases; unmatched bases: 6. The chain's CDR3 is CSVGPGGDTDTQYF. The DNA for the CDR3 is TGCAGCGTTGGCCCGGGGGGTGACACAGATACGCAGTATTTT.

This clonotype showed up just a few times. This chain connects TRBV7-6 to TRBJ2-3; weak D call: TRBD1 (6 bases). With 2 bases removed from V and 2 bases from J, the gap between germline ends came to 14 bases. CDR3 length: 16 residues. The germline V gene encodes CDR1 SGHVS and CDR2 FNYEAQ. CDR3 residues: CASSLNPGTTTDTQYF. In DNA form, the CDR3 reads TGTGCCAGCAGCTTAAATCCGGGGACAACCACAGATACGCAGTATTTT.

The chain uses TRBV6-2 or TRBV6-3 and TRBJ1-6; D remains unclear. V was clipped by 6 bases and J by 7 bases, with 16 bases between them. This CDR3 has 15 amino acids. The germline CDR1 and CDR2 sequences are MNHEY and SVGEGT. In nucleotides, the CDR3 is TGTGCCAGCAGCCTCGAGGGTAGCCGGAATTCACCCCTCCACTTT. It specifies CASSLEGSRNSPLHF.

This clonotype has more than one count but fewer than ten. The CDR3 sequence: CASSVEVGGDTDTQYF. CDR3 nucleotide sequence: TGTGCCAGCAGCGTAGAAGTAGGCGGGGACACAGATACGCAGTATTTT. V gene TRBV9 combines with J gene TRBJ2-3; tentatively, D is TRBD2 (6 bases). There are 16 residues in the CDR3. V was cut by 0 bases and J by 2 bases, with 13 bases left in between. Germline V gene sequence: CDR1 SGDLS, CDR2 YYNGEE. The variable domain in full, with the rest retrieved from reference TRBV9 and TRBJ2-3, is DSGVTQTPKHLITATGQRVTLRCSPRSGDLSVYWYQQSLDQGLQFLIQYYNGEERAKGNILERFSAQQFPDLHSELNLSSLELGDSALYFCASSVEVGGDTDTQYFGPGTRLTVL.

The chain employs TRBV30 and TRBJ1-1, with D maybe TRBD1 (5 bases). The CDR3 sequence is 14 residues long. The germline gives CDR1 GTSNPN, CDR2 SVGIG (reference sequence). The V and J ends lost 3 bases and 1 base respectively, with 12 bases between them. CDR3 nucleotides: TGTGCCTGGAGCGGGACTCTAACGAACACTGAAGCTTTCTTT. This sequence encodes CAWSGTLTNTEAFF.

This clonotype was recorded at least ten times. The chain employs TRBV7-6 and TRBJ1-3; D remains unclear. V dropped 5 bases and J dropped 0 bases, with 14 bases sitting between them. CDR3 size: 16 residues. Germline V gene data show CDR1 as SGHVS and CDR2 as FNYEAQ. The CDR3 coding sequence is TGTGCCAGCAGCACCGGACGGACGTACTCTGGAAACACCATATATTTT. Protein product: CASSTGRTYSGNTIYF.

The sample holds many counts of this clonotype. This chain links TRBV12-3 or TRBV12-4 with TRBJ1-2, with D possibly matching TRBD1 (6 bases). There are 14 residues in the CDR3. V was cut by 7 bases and J by 5 bases, with 17 bases left in between. CDR3 sequence reads: CASKLDSRGYGYTF. The CDR3 DNA follows: TGTGCCAGCAAACTGGACAGCCGAGGATATGGCTACACCTTC.

As regards this clonotype: A much more abundant neighbour one base away suggests this may be a read error. In this CDR3 the conserved last residue, phenylalanine or tryptophan, is missing, so a read error is likely. V gene TRBV28 combines with J gene TRBJ2-7, with 10 bases fitting TRBD1. Germline V CDR1 and CDR2: MDHEN, SYDVKM. V dropped 6 bases and J dropped 2; count of bases not matched to a gene: 4. The length of the CDR3 is 14 residues. DNA for the CDR3: TGTGCCAGCAGAACCGGGACAGGGGCCTACGAGCAGTACTTA. It yields the protein CASRTGTGAYEQYL.

This clonotype has ten or more counts. V is TRBV7-2 and J is TRBJ2-2; D call uncertain. This CDR3 spans 14 amino acids. Trimming took 3 bases from V and 5 from J, leaving 10 bases between them. Germline assignment: CDR1 SGHTA and CDR2 FQGNSA. CDR3 protein: CASSFFPTTGELFF. The CDR3 DNA follows: TGTGCCAGCAGCTTTTTCCCTACTACCGGGGAGCTGTTTTTT.

As regards this clonotype: Sequence at one end of the junction differs from germline and may be a read error. V usage is TRBV12-3 or TRBV12-4 and J usage is TRBJ2-1; no clear D. This CDR3 contains 12 residues. The CDR3 bases are TGTGCCAGCAGTTATGGGTGGAAGGAGCCGTTCTTC. Its protein is CASSYGWKEPFF.

This clonotype was counted many times. This chain links TRBV5-6 with TRBJ2-5, with no clear D. V was shortened by 4 bases and J by 6 bases, with 16 bases between the two germline ends. Per germline, CDR1 SGHDT and CDR2 YYEEEE. The CDR3 has 14 residues. CDR3 DNA sequence: TGTGCCAGCAGCCCCTCCCAGAATGTGAAGACCCAGTACTTC. Its protein product is CASSPSQNVKTQYF.

The V call is TRBV12-3 or TRBV12-4, the J call TRBJ1-1, with D hard to call. CDR3 length: 13 residues. V lost 3 bases, J lost 4 bases, and 9 bases lay in between. The CDR3 protein is CASSLVLSTEAFF. The CDR3 region has the DNA TGTGCCAGCAGTTTGGTTCTGTCCACTGAAGCTTTCTTT.

The chain uses TRBV25-1 and TRBJ1-1; 8 nucleotides align to TRBD1. Trimming took 7 bases from V and 11 from J; bases not matched to a gene: 6. Per the germline V gene, CDR1 is MGHDK and CDR2 is SYGVNS. The CDR3 spans 11 residues. In DNA form, the CDR3 reads TGTGCCAGCAATCAGGACAGGGAGGCTTTCTTT. Its protein product is CASNQDREAFF.

As regards this clonotype: Possible read error: a much larger clone is one base away. This chain links TRBV6-8 with TRBJ1-4; 8 bases align to TRBD1. The germline V gene encodes CDR1 MNHGY and CDR2 SAAAGT. The CDR3 has 13 amino acids. V shed 10 bases and J 7 bases; nucleotides not matched to a gene: 8. In DNA, the CDR3 is TGTGCCATCAGAACGACAGGGGTTGAAAAACTGTTTTTT. This gives the protein CAIRTTGVEKLFF.

In this sample, this clonotype turned up a few times. The chain recombines TRBV7-2 with TRBJ2-1, with D possibly matching TRBD1 (6 bases). The CDR3 is 13 amino acids. The V gene lost 4 bases and the J gene lost 9 bases, with 13 bases spanning the gap. Germline V CDR1 and CDR2: SGHTA, FQGNSA. The CDR3 DNA reads TGTGCCAGCAGCTCACGACAGGCTTTTGAGCAGTTCTTC. It yields the protein CASSSRQAFEQFF.

This clonotype was detected ten times or more. This rearrangement joins TRBV7-9 to TRBJ2-2, with D unresolved. V lost 2 bases to trimming and J lost 5 bases, with 6 bases between them. The germline CDR1 and CDR2 sequences are SEHNR and FQNEAQ (reference sequence). This CDR3 is 13 amino acids long. CDR3 amino acids: CASSLIQTGELFF. Written as DNA, the CDR3 is TGTGCCAGCAGCTTAATCCAAACCGGGGAGCTGTTTTTT.